What follows are 2 T cell receptor beta chains derived from one specimen sequenced in a study of blood T cell repertoires in COVID-19. Repertoires were generated with immunoSEQ multiplex PCR, while TCRdb's copy carries only in-frame clones and drops some. The sample consists of about 240,000 clones, 83% of them appearing once. What was sequenced was PBMCs or T cells enriched from blood (not recorded which). The source of these receptors is a woman aged 40 to 50 who had been exposed to COVID-19.

The chain employs TRBV27 and TRBJ1-2; tentative D call: TRBD1 (6 bases). This CDR3 comprises 11 residues. Germline V gene sequence: CDR1 MNHEY, CDR2 SMNVEV (reference sequence). V lost 8 bases and J 8 bases, leaving 12 bases between the germline ends. CDR3 residues: CASHGRGGYTF. The CDR3 coding sequence is TGTGCCAGCCACGGCAGGGGCGGCTACACCTTC.

J is TRBJ2-2 and V is TRBV5-1, with D uncertain. Germline CDR1 is SGHRS and CDR2 is YFSETQ. V dropped 6 bases and J dropped 4 bases, with 13 bases sitting between them. The CDR3 runs 14 residues. CDR3 sequence (DNA): TGCGCCAGCAAGAGGATGCACGGCACCGGGGAGCTGTTTTTT. Its protein product is CASKRMHGTGELFF.